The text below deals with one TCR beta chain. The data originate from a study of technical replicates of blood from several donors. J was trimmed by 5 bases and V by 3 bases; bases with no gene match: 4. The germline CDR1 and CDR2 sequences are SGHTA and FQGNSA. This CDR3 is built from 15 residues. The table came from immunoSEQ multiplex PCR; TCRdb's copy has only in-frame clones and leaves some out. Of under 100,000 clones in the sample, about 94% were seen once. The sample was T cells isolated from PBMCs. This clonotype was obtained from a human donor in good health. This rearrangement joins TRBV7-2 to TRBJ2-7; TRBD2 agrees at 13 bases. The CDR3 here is CASSLNGLAGDEQYF. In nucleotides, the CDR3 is TGTGCCAGCAGCTTGAACGGACTAGCGGGAGACGAGCAGTACTTC. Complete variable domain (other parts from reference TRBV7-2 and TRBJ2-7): GAGVSQSPSNKVTEKGKDVELRCDPISGHTALYWYRQSLGQGLEFLIYFQGNSAPDKSGLPSDRFSAERTGGSVSTLTIQRTQQEDSAVYLCASSLNGLAGDEQYFGPGTRLTVT.